The subject of this entry is one TCR beta chain. The entry originates in a study of Graves' ophthalmopathy and Graves' hyperthyroidism. Study-level background: Prior to any treatment, peripheral blood was collected at the time of initial diagnosis.

Physicians reached a diagnosis by relying on clinical symptoms, serum thyroxine, TRAb, thyroid ultrasound and orbital computed tomography. PBMCs stemmed from roughly 9.7 ml of fresh peripheral blood. CDR1 SGHTA and CDR2 FQGNSA come from the germline V gene. The CDR3 runs to 15 residues. Deletions cut 8 bases from V and 2 bases from J, with 18 bases between. The study amplified TCR beta CDR3 regions using RNA transcripts. Second-round multiplex PCR followed a first-round RT-PCR using HTBI primers. MiXCR was run by TCRdb on the multiplex PCR reads, yielding one entry per CDR3 protein. The sample records about 50,000 distinct CDR3 sequences, roughly 47% being singletons.

The sequenced sample was peripheral blood. The V call is TRBV7-2, the J call TRBJ2-5, with a tentative D call TRBD2 (6 bases). This TCR was recovered from an adult woman with Graves' ophthalmopathy. The CDR3 is CASSSTGLTQETQYF. The CDR3 DNA is TGTGCCAGCTCATCCACTGGACTAACTCAAGAGACCCAGTACTTC.